These T cell receptor beta chains were read from a single sample in a study of shared clonotypes between healthy human individuals. The data were produced by immunoSEQ multiplex PCR, yet TCRdb's version contains in-frame clones alone and is incomplete. The sample includes approximately 500,000 clones, 75% to 80% of them seen just once. The sample taken for sequencing was PBMCs. The receptors were sampled from a woman aged 40 to 50 in good health. Some clones in this sample may be carry-over from other donors' samples. Both conserved end residues are part of each CDR3. Each record gives: D gene, V gene, clone size, J gene, CDR3 length, CDR3 protein, CDR3 DNA. A D gene is named only where the DNA matches it firmly. Rows give clone size only sometimes, using once, few, many, or a class for an expanded clone.

d_gene: NA
v_gene: TRBV27
abundance: NA
j_gene: TRBJ2-5
len: 16
CDR3aa: CASLPLGTSHKETQYF
CDR3nt: TGTGCCAGTCTACCTTTGGGGACTTCTCATAAAGAGACCCAGTACTTC

d_gene: NA
v_gene: TRBV28
abundance: NA
j_gene: TRBJ2-5
len: 21
CDR3aa: CASSATRGGGLQGGTEETQYF
CDR3nt: TGTGCCAGCAGTGCAACCCGTGGTGGTGGCCTCCAGGGCGGAACGGAAGAGACCCAGTACTTC

d_gene: NA
v_gene: TRBV28
abundance: NA
j_gene: TRBJ2-1
len: 14
CDR3aa: CASSLLGARHEQFF
CDR3nt: TGTGCCAGCAGTTTACTAGGGGCCCGCCATGAGCAGTTCTTC

d_gene: TRBD1
v_gene: TRBV5-4
abundance: NA
j_gene: TRBJ2-7
len: 14
CDR3aa: CASSPRDRGYEQYF
CDR3nt: TGTGCCAGCAGCCCCCGGGACAGGGGCTACGAGCAGTACTTC

d_gene: TRBD1
v_gene: TRBV7-8
abundance: few
j_gene: TRBJ2-2
len: 16
CDR3aa: CASSPPGTGRSGELFF
CDR3nt: TGTGCCAGCAGCCCCCCCGGGACAGGCCGGTCAGGGGAGCTGTTTTTT

d_gene: TRBD2
v_gene: TRBV10-3
abundance: NA
j_gene: TRBJ2-7
len: 18
CDR3aa: CAISARGGSGVFSYEQYF
CDR3nt: TGTGCCATCAGTGCCCGGGGGGGGTCCGGCGTTTTCTCCTACGAGCAGTACTTC

d_gene: TRBD1
v_gene: TRBV5-1
abundance: once
j_gene: TRBJ1-1
len: 17
CDR3aa: CASSLARTGRGALKAFF
CDR3nt: TGCGCCAGCAGCTTGGCCAGGACAGGCCGAGGGGCTTTAAAAGCTTTCTTT

d_gene: NA
v_gene: TRBV12-5
abundance: NA
j_gene: TRBJ2-1
len: 15
CDR3aa: CASGLGRGMGYEQFF
CDR3nt: TGTGCTAGTGGTTTGGGCAGGGGAATGGGCTATGAGCAGTTCTTC

d_gene: NA
v_gene: TRBV9
abundance: NA
j_gene: TRBJ2-7
len: 14
CDR3aa: CASSAAPRSYEQYF
CDR3nt: TGTGCCAGCAGCGCCGCCCCTAGGAGCTACGAGCAGTACTTC

d_gene: TRBD2
v_gene: TRBV7-6
abundance: once
j_gene: TRBJ2-3
len: 14
CDR3aa: CASSSLTSADTQYF
CDR3nt: TGTGCCAGCAGCTCCCTGACTAGCGCAGATACGCAGTATTTT

d_gene: NA
v_gene: TRBV7-3
abundance: NA
j_gene: TRBJ2-2
len: 14
CDR3aa: CASSLSPNTGELFF
CDR3nt: TGTGCCAGCAGCTTAAGTCCGAACACCGGGGAGCTGTTTTTT

d_gene: NA
v_gene: TRBV7-9
abundance: NA
j_gene: TRBJ1-3
len: 14
CDR3aa: CASSLGTPGNTIYF
CDR3nt: TGTGCCAGCAGCCTCGGGACTCCTGGAAACACCATATATTTT

d_gene: NA
v_gene: TRBV2
abundance: NA
j_gene: TRBJ2-5
len: 13
CDR3aa: CASSLELQETQYF
CDR3nt: TGTGCCAGCAGCCTCGAACTCCAAGAGACCCAGTACTTC

d_gene: NA
v_gene: TRBV29-1
abundance: NA
j_gene: TRBJ2-5
len: 15
CDR3aa: CSVVRSGGYQETQYF
CDR3nt: TGCAGCGTCGTTAGGTCCGGCGGGTACCAAGAGACCCAGTACTTC

d_gene: NA
v_gene: TRBV28
abundance: NA
j_gene: TRBJ1-3
len: 15
CDR3aa: CASSTPTTSGNTIYF
CDR3nt: TGTGCCAGCAGTACTCCGACCACATCTGGAAACACCATATATTTT

d_gene: TRBD2
v_gene: TRBV10-2
abundance: NA
j_gene: TRBJ2-1
len: 16
CDR3aa: CASSEPSGRALYEQFF
CDR3nt: TGCGCCAGCAGCGAGCCTAGCGGGAGGGCCTTGTATGAGCAGTTCTTC

d_gene: NA
v_gene: TRBV5-1
abundance: NA
j_gene: TRBJ2-2
len: 14
CDR3aa: CASSLDPNTGELFF
CDR3nt: TGCGCCAGCAGCTTGGACCCTAACACCGGGGAGCTGTTTTTT

d_gene: TRBD1
v_gene: TRBV4-1
abundance: NA
j_gene: TRBJ2-7
len: 16
CDR3aa: CASSQEVRTGDYEQYF
CDR3nt: TGCGCCAGCAGCCAAGAGGTGAGGACAGGGGACTACGAGCAGTACTTC

d_gene: TRBD1
v_gene: TRBV25-1
abundance: NA
j_gene: TRBJ1-1
len: 13
CDR3aa: CASRKTGDTEAFF
CDR3nt: TGTGCCAGCAGGAAAACAGGGGACACTGAAGCTTTCTTT

d_gene: NA
v_gene: TRBV28
abundance: few
j_gene: TRBJ2-7
len: 12
CDR3aa: CASRLEEGEQYF
CDR3nt: TGTGCCAGCCGCCTCGAGGAGGGCGAGCAGTACTTC

d_gene: TRBD2
v_gene: TRBV9
abundance: NA
j_gene: TRBJ2-3
len: 18
CDR3aa: CASSVGFTAGGRTDTQYF
CDR3nt: TGTGCCAGCAGCGTAGGGTTTACAGCGGGAGGTAGGACAGATACGCAGTATTTT

d_gene: TRBD1
v_gene: TRBV27
abundance: NA
j_gene: TRBJ1-5
len: 14
CDR3aa: CASSGGTGIRPQHF
CDR3nt: TGTGCCAGCAGTGGGGGGACAGGGATTCGGCCCCAGCATTTT

d_gene: NA
v_gene: TRBV15
abundance: NA
j_gene: TRBJ1-4
len: 16
CDR3aa: CATSWRTGSQGEKLFF
CDR3nt: TGTGCCACCAGCTGGCGAACAGGTTCCCAGGGAGAAAAACTGTTTTTT

d_gene: TRBD2
v_gene: TRBV12-5
abundance: NA
j_gene: TRBJ2-1
len: 14
CDR3aa: CASGSGGSYNEQFF
CDR3nt: TGTGCTAGTGGTTCCGGGGGGTCCTACAATGAGCAGTTCTTC

d_gene: TRBD1
v_gene: TRBV6-6
abundance: NA
j_gene: TRBJ2-7
len: 14
CDR3aa: CAPKSGTGAYEQYF
CDR3nt: TGTGCTCCTAAATCTGGGACAGGGGCCTACGAGCAGTACTTC

d_gene: TRBD2
v_gene: TRBV27
abundance: NA
j_gene: TRBJ2-7
len: 17
CDR3aa: CASRTIKYGTSNYEQYF
CDR3nt: TGTGCCAGCAGGACGATCAAATACGGGACTAGCAACTACGAGCAGTACTTC

d_gene: NA
v_gene: TRBV6-1
abundance: NA
j_gene: TRBJ1-4
len: 18
CDR3aa: CASSEARYKITTNEKLFF
CDR3nt: TGTGCCAGCAGTGAAGCTCGATACAAAATCACCACCAATGAAAAACTGTTTTTT

d_gene: TRBD2
v_gene: TRBV28
abundance: NA
j_gene: TRBJ2-7
len: 16
CDR3aa: CASSSPGVAGVGEQYF
CDR3nt: TGTGCCAGCAGTTCCCCTGGGGTAGCGGGAGTAGGCGAGCAGTACTTC

d_gene: NA
v_gene: TRBV9
abundance: once
j_gene: TRBJ1-2
len: 14
CDR3aa: CASSVEGRGRGYTF
CDR3nt: TGTGCCAGCAGCGTAGAGGGCAGGGGCCGAGGCTACACCTTC

d_gene: NA
v_gene: TRBV7-8
abundance: NA
j_gene: TRBJ2-7
len: 16
CDR3aa: CASSPTRGGRPYEQYF
CDR3nt: TGTGCCAGCAGCCCTACCAGGGGAGGCCGCCCCTACGAGCAGTACTTC

d_gene: TRBD1
v_gene: TRBV19
abundance: NA
j_gene: TRBJ2-3
len: 14
CDR3aa: CASSILDRVDTQYF
CDR3nt: TGTGCCAGTAGTATCTTGGACAGGGTTGATACGCAGTATTTT

d_gene: TRBD1
v_gene: TRBV27
abundance: NA
j_gene: TRBJ2-3
len: 13
CDR3aa: CASSSYRDSGQYF
CDR3nt: TGTGCCAGCAGTTCCTACCGGGACAGTGGCCAGTATTTT

d_gene: NA
v_gene: TRBV28
abundance: many
j_gene: TRBJ2-3
len: 13
CDR3aa: CASSSPSRQTQYF
CDR3nt: TGTGCCAGCAGCTCCCCCTCTAGGCAAACGCAGTATTTT

d_gene: NA
v_gene: TRBV9
abundance: few
j_gene: TRBJ2-2
len: 15
CDR3aa: CASSVGDPNTGELFF
CDR3nt: TGTGCCAGCAGCGTAGGGGACCCGAACACCGGGGAGCTGTTTTTT

d_gene: NA
v_gene: TRBV6-4
abundance: NA
j_gene: TRBJ2-2
len: 13
CDR3aa: CASTPGRTGELFF
CDR3nt: TGTGCCAGCACTCCCGGGCGGACCGGGGAGCTGTTTTTT

d_gene: NA
v_gene: TRBV10-2
abundance: NA
j_gene: TRBJ2-4
len: 15
CDR3aa: CASSESRLVLNIQYF
CDR3nt: TGCGCCAGCAGTGAGTCTCGACTAGTTCTAAACATTCAGTACTTC

d_gene: NA
v_gene: TRBV9
abundance: NA
j_gene: TRBJ1-1
len: 15
CDR3aa: CASSVGDGVNTEAFF
CDR3nt: TGTGCCAGCAGCGTAGGGGATGGGGTAAACACTGAAGCTTTCTTT

d_gene: NA
v_gene: TRBV11-1
abundance: NA
j_gene: TRBJ2-3
len: 14
CDR3aa: CASSLVGMTDTQYF
CDR3nt: TGTGCCAGCAGCTTAGTAGGGATGACAGATACGCAGTATTTT

d_gene: NA
v_gene: TRBV15
abundance: NA
j_gene: TRBJ1-2
len: 16
CDR3aa: CATSRDFKDLNYGYTF
CDR3nt: TGTGCCACCAGCAGAGATTTTAAGGACCTTAACTATGGCTACACCTTC